The 25 T cell receptor beta chains below were found in one sample sequenced in a study of shared clonotypes between healthy human individuals. CD45RO-negative, CCR7-selected cells formed the naive CD8 fraction, which excluded terminally differentiated effector memory CD45RA+ cells. Sequencing used immunoSEQ multiplex PCR; TCRdb keeps in-frame clones, though not all of them. In the table there are more than 2 million clones, approximately 94% of which are singletons. Sequenced: naive CD8+ T cells sorted from blood. Receptor source: a young man in good health.

V gene TRBV27 combines with J gene TRBJ2-2, with D perhaps TRBD2 (7 bases). Germline lookup yields CDR1 MNHEY and CDR2 SMNVEV (reference sequence). The CDR3 loop spans 14 amino acids. V dropped 7 bases and J dropped 4 bases, with 13 bases sitting between them. The CDR3 nucleotides are TGTGCCAGCACCCTAGGGGGGGTCACCGGGGAGCTGTTTTTT. Protein: CASTLGGVTGELFF.

This clone has only one observation. This chain connects TRBV19 to TRBJ1-1; D gene uncertain. Trimming took off 0 bases at V and 2 bases at J, with 4 bases between the two ends. The CDR3 totals 13 residues. The V gene's germline CDR1 is LNHDA and CDR2 SQIVND (reference sequence). In DNA, the CDR3 is TGTGCCAGTAGTATAGATCACAACACTGAAGCTTTCTTT. It yields the protein CASSIDHNTEAFF.

CDR3 region: CASSLANGGEDTQYF. The CDR3 DNA sequence: TGTGCCAGCAGCTTAGCCAATGGGGGCGAGGATACGCAGTATTTT. The chain recombines TRBV7-9 with TRBJ2-3; D may be TRBD1 (6 bases). The V and J ends lost 0 bases and 6 bases respectively, with 13 bases between them. The CDR3 length is 15 residues. Germline CDR1 SEHNR, CDR2 FQNEAQ (reference sequence).

This sequence joins TRBV29-1 and TRBJ2-2; D is unclear. There are 13 residues in the CDR3. Germline lookup yields CDR1 SQVTM and CDR2 ANQGSEA. V was cut by 7 bases and J by 5 bases, with 14 bases left in between. CDR3 in amino acids: CSGETGSTGELFF. CDR3 bases: TGCAGCGGTGAGACTGGTTCGACCGGGGAGCTGTTTTTT.

About this clone: One end of the junction is discordant with germline, which a read error may explain. The chain recombines TRBV6-5 with TRBJ2-3; 7 nucleotides align to TRBD2. The germline V gene encodes CDR1 MNHEY and CDR2 SVGAGI. This CDR3 contains 12 residues. CDR3 sequence: CASRHLAGAPHF. The DNA of the CDR3 is TGTGCCAGCAGACACTTAGCGGGCGCCCCCCACTTT.

V gene TRBV28 combines with J gene TRBJ2-7; D might be TRBD1 or TRBD2, each matching 5 bases. Germline CDR1 and CDR2: MDHEN and SYDVKM. Trimming took off 3 bases at V and 6 bases at J, with 12 bases between the two ends. This CDR3 has 13 amino acids. CDR3 bases: TGTGCCAGCAGTTTTAGCACTGGGACCGAGCAGTACTTC. This gives the protein CASSFSTGTEQYF. Variable domain in full (rest from reference TRBV28 and TRBJ2-7): DVKVTQSSRYLVKRTGEKVFLECVQDMDHENMFWYRQDPGLGLRLIYFSYDVKMKEKGDIPEGYSVSREKKERFSLILESASTNQTSMYLCASSFSTGTEQYFGPGTRLTVT.

The J gene is TRBJ2-5, the V gene TRBV4-1, with a weak D call TRBD2 (5 bases). V lost 1 base and J lost 5, with 17 bases in between. The germline V gene encodes CDR1 MGHRA and CDR2 YSYEKL. The CDR3 runs 16 residues. The CDR3 here is CASSQVMGVVGETQYF. CDR3 nucleotide sequence: TGCGCCAGCAGCCAAGTGATGGGAGTAGTGGGGGAGACCCAGTACTTC.

The rearrangement joins TRBV9 to TRBJ2-2, with 8 positions matching TRBD2. V lost 1 base and J lost 4; bases outside the gene matches: 6. The germline V gene has CDR1 SGDLS and CDR2 YYNGEE. This CDR3 has 16 residues. CDR3 region: CASSVSRAGVTGELFF. Here the CDR3 DNA reads TGTGCCAGCAGCGTATCACGAGCGGGAGTCACCGGGGAGCTGTTTTTT.

The chain couples TRBV13 to TRBJ1-2, with D possibly matching TRBD1 (6 bases). The CDR3 is made up of 15 amino acids. The V and J ends lost 1 base and 3 bases respectively, with 12 bases between them. Germline CDR1 and CDR2: PRHDT and FYEKMQ (reference sequence). The CDR3 sequence is CASSLVAGGDYGYTF. DNA for the CDR3: TGTGCCAGCAGCTTAGTGGCGGGGGGCGACTATGGCTACACCTTC.

The rearrangement joins TRBV13 to TRBJ2-3, with a possible D match to TRBD2 (6 bases). This CDR3 is 15 amino acids long. The germline V and J ends were trimmed by 5 bases and 1 base, with 13 bases remaining between them. CDR1 PRHDT and CDR2 FYEKMQ come from the germline V gene (reference sequence). The CDR3 reads CASSEQWEGTDTQYF. For the CDR3, the DNA is TGTGCCAGCAGCGAGCAGTGGGAGGGCACAGATACGCAGTATTTT.

This clone has only one observation. The genes are TRBV19 and TRBJ2-2; 12 bases agree with TRBD2. This CDR3 comprises 16 residues. The germline V gene has CDR1 LNHDA and CDR2 SQIVND (reference sequence). Germline trimming cut 5 bases from V and 4 bases from J; bases unmatched to any gene: 5. The CDR3 bases are TGTGCCAGTAGTCCTGGACTAGCGGGATTCACCGGGGAGCTGTTTTTT. Its protein is CASSPGLAGFTGELFF.

V and J are TRBV6-5 and TRBJ2-1; 10 bases line up with TRBD2. The CDR3 runs to 15 residues. Germline V gives CDR1 MNHEY, CDR2 SVGAGI. Losses at the gene ends were 2 bases for V and 8 bases for J; bases not matched to a gene: 6. The CDR3 here is CASSYGLAGDYEQFF. CDR3 DNA sequence: TGTGCCAGCAGTTACGGGCTAGCGGGAGACTATGAGCAGTTCTTC.

CDR3 in DNA: TGTGCCAGCAGCTTAGAATTGAGCGGGGGATCCTACGAGCAGTACTTC. It yields the protein CASSLELSGGSYEQYF. V usage is TRBV7-9 and J usage is TRBJ2-7; TRBD2 agrees at 8 bases. Per germline, CDR1 SEHNR and CDR2 FQNEAQ (reference sequence). The CDR3 totals 16 residues. The trim removed 1 base at V and 1 base at J, leaving 6 bases unmatched.

The chain is built from TRBV7-6 and TRBJ2-7, with 7 bases fitting TRBD2. The CDR3 covers 14 residues. Trimming at V came to 5 bases and at J to 2 bases, leaving 6 bases not matched to a gene. Per germline, CDR1 SGHVS and CDR2 FNYEAQ. The CDR3 sequence is CASSAGDLPYEQYF. The DNA for the CDR3 is TGTGCCAGCAGCGCGGGGGACTTGCCCTACGAGCAGTACTTC.

The V gene is TRBV5-6, the J gene TRBJ2-3; D is unresolved. V lost 1 base and J lost 0, with 9 bases in between. CDR3 size: 15 residues. In germline, CDR1 is SGHDT, CDR2 YYEEEE. The CDR3 bases are TGTGCCAGCAGCTTGCTTGTCGGAAGCACAGATACGCAGTATTTT. Protein: CASSLLVGSTDTQYF.

The chain is built from TRBV9 and TRBJ2-1; 9 nucleotides line up with TRBD2. CDR3 size: 15 residues. Trimming at V came to 4 bases and at J to 9 bases, leaving 11 bases not matched to a gene. Germline CDR1 and CDR2: SGDLS and YYNGEE. This CDR3 reads CASSPDGGGAGEQFF. The CDR3 nucleotides read TGTGCCAGCAGCCCCGACGGCGGGGGGGCGGGTGAGCAGTTCTTC.

This chain uses TRBV5-6 with TRBJ2-7; D gene uncertain. Per germline, CDR1 SGHDT and CDR2 YYEEEE. The ends were cut back, 0 bases at V and 5 bases at J, with 12 bases in the middle. The CDR3 consists of 14 residues. The CDR3 sequence: CASSLGSLPDEQYF. CDR3 DNA sequence: TGTGCCAGCAGCTTGGGGTCACTTCCCGACGAGCAGTACTTC.

The rearrangement joins TRBV19 to TRBJ2-7, with D tentatively TRBD1 (6 bases). Germline values: CDR1 LNHDA, CDR2 SQIVND (reference sequence). Between the trimmed V and J ends, which lost 6 bases and 0 bases, there was a span of 18 bases. The CDR3 loop spans 16 amino acids. The CDR3: CASSMSSQGFSYEQYF. CDR3 in DNA: TGTGCCAGTAGCATGTCGTCACAGGGATTCTCCTACGAGCAGTACTTC. The whole variable domain, filled in from reference TRBV19 and TRBJ2-7, reads DGGITQSPKYLFRKEGQNVTLSCEQNLNHDAMYWYRQDPGQGLRLIYYSQIVNDFQKGDIAEGYSVSREKKESFPLTVTSAQKNPTAFYLCASSMSSQGFSYEQYFGPGTRLTVT.

The chain couples TRBV5-6 to TRBJ1-2; D perhaps matches TRBD1 (5 bases). V dropped 4 bases and J dropped 4 bases, with 11 bases sitting between them. This CDR3 comprises 13 residues. Per germline, CDR1 SGHDT and CDR2 YYEEEE. Written as DNA, the CDR3 is TGTGCCAGCAGCGAGACAGATCCCTATGGCTACACCTTC. Its protein is CASSETDPYGYTF.

The CDR3 region has the DNA TGTGCCAGCAGATCGACTAGCGGCCTATACAATGAGCAGTTCTTC. As protein: CASRSTSGLYNEQFF. V usage is TRBV6-5 and J usage is TRBJ2-1; 9 bases fit TRBD2. This CDR3 region has 15 residues. CDR1 is MNHEY, CDR2 SVGAGI, per germline. The trim removed 6 bases at V and 4 bases at J, leaving 7 bases unmatched.

V is TRBV29-1 and J is TRBJ2-3; D call uncertain. Trimming removed 5 bases at V and 2 bases at J, with 2 bases between. CDR3 length: 10 residues. Germline lookup yields CDR1 SQVTM and CDR2 ANQGSEA. This CDR3 reads CSVSTDTQYF. The CDR3 DNA sequence: TGCAGCGTTTCCACAGATACGCAGTATTTT.

Concerning this clone: The sample holds other DNA sequences that translate to the same CDR3. V gene TRBV9 combines with J gene TRBJ2-3; possible D gene TRBD2, 6 bases. Germline V gene data show CDR1 as SGDLS and CDR2 as YYNGEE. This CDR3 is built from 14 residues. V shed 0 bases and J shed 2 bases, with 7 bases lying between them. DNA for the CDR3: TGTGCCAGCAGCGTAGGCGGGGACACAGATACGCAGTATTTT. Translated: CASSVGGDTDTQYF.

This rearrangement joins TRBV5-4 to TRBJ1-6; D unclear. This CDR3 is built from 11 residues. Per germline, CDR1 SGHNT and CDR2 YYREEE (reference sequence). The V and J ends lost 7 bases and 14 bases respectively, with 13 bases between them. The CDR3 spells CASSIEGTLHF. The CDR3 DNA is TGTGCCAGCTCTATAGAAGGTACCCTCCACTTT.

The chain carries TRBV28 and TRBJ1-3, with D possibly matching TRBD1 (6 bases). With 5 bases removed from V and 1 base from J, the gap between germline ends came to 12 bases. Germline CDR1 is MDHEN and CDR2 is SYDVKM. The CDR3 has 15 amino acids. CDR3 sequence reads: CASSLLTGSGNTIYF. DNA of the CDR3: TGTGCCAGCAGTCTTTTAACAGGGTCTGGAAACACCATATATTTT.

The rearrangement links TRBV6-1 to TRBJ2-1, with no clear D. V lost 3 bases, J lost 6 bases, and 15 bases lay in between. Germline CDR1 reads MNHNS; CDR2 reads SASEGT. The CDR3 totals 15 residues. The DNA of the CDR3 is TGTGCCAGCAGTGAGTTCGCTAGTTATTTCAATGAGCAGTTCTTC. Translated, it gives CASSEFASYFNEQFF.